The rows below give T cell receptor beta chains drawn from one sample of a study of T cell responses to AZD1222 COVID-19 vaccine. Only in-frame clones appear in the TCRdb table, and some are missing; sequencing was by immunoSEQ multiplex PCR. Among fewer than 150,000 clones listed, over 85% were seen once. The material was peripheral blood, obtained on day 0 of AZD1222 vaccination. All receptors derive from an adult in good health. The CDR3 runs from the conserved cysteine through the conserved F or W. The order of the fields is J gene, V gene, clone size, D gene, CDR3 DNA, CDR3 protein. D genes are given only for firm matches. Clone size is stated in some rows and not others, as once, few, many or a class when expanded.

>TRBJ2-2|TRBV11-2|few|NA
TGTGCCAGCATCCTGGATCTCGCCGGGGAGCTGTTTTTT
CASILDLAGELFF
>TRBJ1-2|TRBV6-5|NA|NA
TGTGCCAGCAGTTACTCAGCCAGGGTTTCCTATGGCTACACCTTC
CASSYSARVSYGYTF
>TRBJ2-7|TRBV2|few|NA
TGTGCCAGCAGTTACTCCGGGACGGATGGCGAGCAGTACTTC
CASSYSGTDGEQYF
>TRBJ2-7|TRBV19|NA|NA
TGTGCCAGTAGTTCTCGGGGGTACTCCTACGAGCAGTACTTC
CASSSRGYSYEQYF
>TRBJ2-5|TRBV2|NA|NA
TGTGCCAGCAGCGCCCAACAGGGTTCAGAGACCCAGTACTTC
CASSAQQGSETQYF
>TRBJ2-1|TRBV2|NA|NA
TGTGCCAGCAGTATTCAGGGTTTGGATGAGCAGTTCTTC
CASSIQGLDEQFF
>TRBJ2-3|TRBV2|NA|NA
TGTGCCAGCGCCCCAAGGGGGACAGATACGCAGTATTTT
CASAPRGTDTQYF
>TRBJ2-7|TRBV7-8|NA|TRBD1
TGTGCCAGCAGCTCTTGGACAGGGGCCTCCTACGAGCAGTACTTC
CASSSWTGASYEQYF
>TRBJ1-1|TRBV6-5|NA|NA
TGTGCCAGCAGCTCTAGGGAGAACACTGAAGCTTTCTTT
CASSSRENTEAFF
>TRBJ2-5|TRBV12-3/TRBV12-4|NA|NA
TGTGCCAGCAGTTTGGGGGAGACCCAGTACTTC
CASSLGETQYF
>TRBJ2-7|TRBV28|NA|TRBD1
TGTGCCAGCAGGCCGGGACAGACGAATTACGAGCAGTACTTC
CASRPGQTNYEQYF
>TRBJ1-6|TRBV6-5|few|NA
TGTGCCAGCACCCTTCTTCGGGGTTCACCCCTCCACTTT
CASTLLRGSPLHF
>TRBJ2-2|TRBV23-1|few|TRBD1
TGCGCCAGCAGTCAATTGAGAGAGAAGGGGGCGCGAGCCGGGGAGCTGTTTTTT
CASSQLREKGARAGELFF
>TRBJ1-6|TRBV28|NA|NA
TGTGCCAGCAGTCCCCCAACACGGATTAGTAATTCACCCCTCCACTTT
CASSPPTRISNSPLHF
>TRBJ2-5|TRBV5-4|few|TRBD2
TGTGCCAGCAGCCCCCCGACTAGCGGGGTGTGGGAGACCCAGTACTTC
CASSPPTSGVWETQYF
>TRBJ1-1|TRBV15|NA|NA
TGTGCCACCAGCAGAGACCTGAGAAGGAACACTGAAGCTTTCTTT
CATSRDLRRNTEAFF
>TRBJ1-4|TRBV25-1|once|TRBD1
TGTGCCAGCAGTGCTGACAGGGACACTAATGAAAAACTGTTTTTT
CASSADRDTNEKLFF
>TRBJ2-1|TRBV19|NA|TRBD2
TGTGCCAGTAGTTCAGGGACTAGCGGACGGAATGAGCAGTTCTTC
CASSSGTSGRNEQFF
>TRBJ2-7|TRBV9|NA|NA
TGTGCCAGCAGCGTAGGACAGTTGGGGTCGTACGAGCAGTACTTC
CASSVGQLGSYEQYF
>TRBJ2-3|TRBV5-6|NA|TRBD2
TGTGCCAGCAGCCTCGGGACTAGCGGGAGCACAGATACGCAGTATTTT
CASSLGTSGSTDTQYF
>TRBJ2-5|TRBV27|NA|NA
TGTGCCAGCAGTTTGTTGGGGGGCCGGGGAGAGACCCAGTACTTC
CASSLLGGRGETQYF
>TRBJ2-1|TRBV6-4|NA|TRBD2
TGTGCCAGCAGTGACTCCCTAGCGGGGGGGCGTGAGCAGTTCTTC
CASSDSLAGGREQFF
>TRBJ1-1|TRBV28|NA|NA
TGTGCCAGCGTGTTATGGGCTGAAGCTTTCTTT
CASVLWAEAFF
>TRBJ2-5|TRBV15|NA|NA
TGTGCCACCAGCAGAGATTTTTCAGGGGCGGGGGAGACCCAGTACTTC
CATSRDFSGAGETQYF
>TRBJ2-7|TRBV30|NA|NA
TGTGCCTGGAGCGCCCCTATCAGGGGCGAGCAGTACTTC
CAWSAPIRGEQYF